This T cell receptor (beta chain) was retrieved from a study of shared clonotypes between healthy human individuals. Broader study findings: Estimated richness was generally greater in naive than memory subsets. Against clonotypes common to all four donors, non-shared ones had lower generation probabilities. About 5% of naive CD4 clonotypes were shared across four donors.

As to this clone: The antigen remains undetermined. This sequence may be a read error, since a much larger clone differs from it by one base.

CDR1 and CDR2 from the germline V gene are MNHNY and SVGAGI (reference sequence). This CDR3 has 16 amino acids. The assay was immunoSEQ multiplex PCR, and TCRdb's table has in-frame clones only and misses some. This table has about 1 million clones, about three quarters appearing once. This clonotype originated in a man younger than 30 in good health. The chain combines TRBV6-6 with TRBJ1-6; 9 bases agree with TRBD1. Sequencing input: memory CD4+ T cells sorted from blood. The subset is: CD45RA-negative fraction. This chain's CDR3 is CTSSYSRTGENSPLHF. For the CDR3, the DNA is TGTACCAGCAGTTACTCCCGGACAGGGGAGAATTCACCCCTCCACTTT.